The next 13 T cell receptor beta chains were all read from a single sample in a study of radiation and T cells in renal cell carcinoma. Data came from immunoSEQ multiplex PCR; TCRdb stores just in-frame clones and leaves some out. The sample holds fewer than 90,000 clones, about 86% seen once. Specified time point: blood 2 weeks post-SBRT. Documented treatment: 15 Gy SBRT to primary tumor, nephrectomy 4 weeks later. The sample was blood, taken from a patient whose treatment included radiotherapy and nephrectomy. All receptors derive from a woman in her forties or fifties with renal cell carcinoma.

The V call is TRBV28, the J call TRBJ2-7; 8 bases agree with TRBD1. V lost 8 bases, J lost 0 bases, and 9 bases stayed unmatched. Germline CDR1 reads MDHEN; CDR2 reads SYDVKM. The length of the CDR3 is 15 residues. CDR3 bases: TGTGCCAGCGGCTCCGACAGGGGCGACTCCTACGAGCAGTACTTC. Translated, it gives CASGSDRGDSYEQYF.

The chain employs TRBV14 and TRBJ2-5, with D possibly being TRBD2 (6 bases). The CDR3 loop spans 14 amino acids. Germline values: CDR1 SGHDN, CDR2 FVKESK. V was shortened by 3 bases and J by 4 bases, with 12 bases between the two germline ends. DNA of the CDR3: TGTGCCAGCAGCCACCGACCAGCGGGAGAGACCCAGTACTTC. It yields the protein CASSHRPAGETQYF.

V is TRBV4-3 and J is TRBJ2-7; 8 bases map to TRBD2. The CDR3 sequence is 18 residues long. The germline gives CDR1 LGHNA, CDR2 YSLEER. The junction had 13 bases not matched to a gene; V was cut back by 0 bases and J by 3 bases. The CDR3: CASSQDPPGPGGDYEQYF. Here the CDR3 DNA reads TGCGCCAGCAGCCAAGATCCCCCCGGACCCGGGGGGGACTACGAGCAGTACTTC.

J is TRBJ1-3 and V is TRBV14; D is undetermined. Trimming stripped 1 base from V and 0 bases from J, with 16 bases between. This CDR3 is built from 18 residues. Germline V gene sequence: CDR1 SGHDN, CDR2 FVKESK. CDR3 nucleotides: TGTGCCAGCAGCCAAGTATCCCGGGGTTTGCGCTCTGGAAACACCATATATTTT. The encoded protein is CASSQVSRGLRSGNTIYF.

The J gene is TRBJ2-3, the V gene TRBV6-5; 8 nucleotides match TRBD2. V shed 2 bases and J 3 bases; nucleotides not matched to a gene: 7. CDR3 length: 16 amino acids. Germline CDR1 MNHEY, CDR2 SVGAGI. The CDR3 region is CASSYVAGGRTDTQYF. DNA for the CDR3: TGTGCCAGCAGTTACGTCGCGGGGGGAAGGACAGATACGCAGTATTTT.

The rearrangement uses TRBV19 and TRBJ1-1; 7 bases are shared with TRBD1. The length of the CDR3 is 13 residues. Unmatched junction bases numbered 5, after V lost 4 bases and J lost 6 bases. From germline, CDR1 is LNHDA and CDR2 SQIVND (reference sequence). CDR3 loop: CASSTTGQAEAFF. CDR3 in DNA: TGTGCCAGTAGTACAACAGGACAGGCTGAAGCTTTCTTT. Drawing the rest from reference TRBV19 and TRBJ1-1, the complete variable domain is DGGITQSPKYLFRKEGQNVTLSCEQNLNHDAMYWYRQDPGQGLRLIYYSQIVNDFQKGDIAEGYSVSREKKESFPLTVTSAQKNPTAFYLCASSTTGQAEAFFGQGTRLTVV.

The V gene is TRBV19, the J gene TRBJ1-1; D is perhaps TRBD1 (6 bases). The CDR3 is made up of 13 amino acids. Germline lookup yields CDR1 LNHDA and CDR2 SQIVND (reference sequence). V shed 7 bases and J shed 1 base, with 10 bases lying between them. The CDR3 DNA is TGTGCCAGTACCTTGACAGGGAACACTGAAGCTTTCTTT. Its protein is CASTLTGNTEAFF. Drawing the rest from reference TRBV19 and TRBJ1-1, the complete variable domain is DGGITQSPKYLFRKEGQNVTLSCEQNLNHDAMYWYRQDPGQGLRLIYYSQIVNDFQKGDIAEGYSVSREKKESFPLTVTSAQKNPTAFYLCASTLTGNTEAFFGQGTRLTVV.

V and J are TRBV9 and TRBJ2-6; D may be TRBD1 or TRBD2 (5 bases each). The germline CDR1 and CDR2 sequences are SGDLS and YYNGEE. V lost 0 bases, J lost 2 bases, and 9 bases lay in between. The CDR3 contains 16 residues. CDR3 DNA sequence: TGTGCCAGCAGCGTAGCTCTGGGGGCTGGGGCCAACGTCCTGACTTTC. It yields the protein CASSVALGAGANVLTF.

V usage is TRBV7-2 and J usage is TRBJ1-4, with TRBD1 as a possible D gene (6 bases). Trimming removed 1 base from V and 8 bases from J, with 11 bases in between. The V gene's germline CDR1 is SGHTA and CDR2 FQGNSA. CDR3 size: 14 residues. CDR3 in amino acids: CASSLDGTREKLFF. The CDR3, as DNA: TGTGCCAGCAGCTTAGACGGGACAAGAGAAAAACTGTTTTTT.

The chain combines TRBV10-3 with TRBJ2-3; 7 bases align to TRBD1. The V and J ends lost 6 bases and 4 bases, in that order; junction bases with no gene match: 10. This CDR3 is built from 15 residues. Germline CDR1 is ENHRY and CDR2 is SYGVKD. As DNA, the CDR3 is TGTGCCATCAGCGCACGGGACAGTCCCCCAGATACGCAGTATTTT. It yields the protein CAISARDSPPDTQYF.

The chain employs TRBV28 and TRBJ2-7, with TRBD1 matching 8 bases. J was trimmed by 2 bases and V by 4 bases; bases with no gene match: 7. Germline loops: CDR1 MDHEN, CDR2 SYDVKM. CDR3 length equals 15 residues. CDR3 amino acids: CASSYPGQETYEQYF. CDR3 in DNA: TGTGCCAGCAGTTATCCGGGACAGGAAACCTACGAGCAGTACTTC.

V and J are TRBV6-5 and TRBJ1-2, with TRBD1 matching over 7 bases. Germline V gene lookup returns CDR1 MNHEY and CDR2 SVGAGI. CDR3 length equals 12 residues. The trim removed 5 bases at V and 8 bases at J, leaving 5 bases unmatched. CDR3 sequence reads: CASSPRGRGYTF. CDR3 nucleotides: TGTGCCAGCAGTCCCAGGGGGAGAGGCTACACCTTC.

CDR3 in DNA: TGTGCCAGCATGGGCCAGGCGTCCGGGGAGCTGTTTTTT. Its translation is CASMGQASGELFF. The chain joins TRBV9 to TRBJ2-2; the D is unclear. The CDR3 length is 13 residues. Trimming removed 6 bases from V and 6 bases from J, with 12 bases in between. Germline CDR1 reads SGDLS; CDR2 reads YYNGEE.